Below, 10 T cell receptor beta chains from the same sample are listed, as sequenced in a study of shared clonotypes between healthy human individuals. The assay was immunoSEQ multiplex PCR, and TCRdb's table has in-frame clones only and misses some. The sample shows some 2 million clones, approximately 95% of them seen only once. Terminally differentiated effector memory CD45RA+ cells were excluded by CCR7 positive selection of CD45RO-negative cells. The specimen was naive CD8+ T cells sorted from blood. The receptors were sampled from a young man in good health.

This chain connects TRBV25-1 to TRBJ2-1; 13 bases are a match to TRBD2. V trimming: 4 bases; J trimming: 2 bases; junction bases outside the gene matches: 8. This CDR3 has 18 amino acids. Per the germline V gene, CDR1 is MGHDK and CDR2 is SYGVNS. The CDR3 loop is CASSATSGTSGAYNEQFF. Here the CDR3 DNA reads TGTGCCAGCAGTGCCACATCCGGGACTAGCGGGGCCTACAATGAGCAGTTCTTC.

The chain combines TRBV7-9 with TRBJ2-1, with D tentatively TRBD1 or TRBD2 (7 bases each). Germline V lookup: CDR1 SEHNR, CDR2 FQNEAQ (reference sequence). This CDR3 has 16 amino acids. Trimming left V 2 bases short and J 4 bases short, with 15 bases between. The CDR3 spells CASSLKGEGAYNEQFF. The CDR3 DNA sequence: TGTGCCAGCAGCTTAAAAGGGGAGGGGGCATACAATGAGCAGTTCTTC. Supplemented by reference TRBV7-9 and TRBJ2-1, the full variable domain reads DTGVSQNPRHKITKRGQNVTFRCDPISEHNRLYWYRQTLGQGPEFLTYFQNEAQLEKSRLLSDRFSAERPKGSFSTLEIQRTEQGDSAMYLCASSLKGEGAYNEQFFGPGTRLTVL.

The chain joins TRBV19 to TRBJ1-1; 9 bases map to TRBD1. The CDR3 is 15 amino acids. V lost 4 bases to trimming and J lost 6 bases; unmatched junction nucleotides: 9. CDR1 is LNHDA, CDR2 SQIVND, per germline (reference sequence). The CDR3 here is CASSSLQGATSEAFF. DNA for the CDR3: TGTGCCAGTAGTAGTTTACAGGGGGCCACCTCTGAAGCTTTCTTT. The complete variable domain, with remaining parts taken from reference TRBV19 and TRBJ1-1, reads DGGITQSPKYLFRKEGQNVTLSCEQNLNHDAMYWYRQDPGQGLRLIYYSQIVNDFQKGDIAEGYSVSREKKESFPLTVTSAQKNPTAFYLCASSSLQGATSEAFFGQGTRLTVV.

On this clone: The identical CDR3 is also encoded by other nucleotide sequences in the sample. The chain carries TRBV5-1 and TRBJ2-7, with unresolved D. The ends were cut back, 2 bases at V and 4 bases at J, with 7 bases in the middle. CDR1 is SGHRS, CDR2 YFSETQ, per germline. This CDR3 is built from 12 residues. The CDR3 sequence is CASSFEGYEQYF. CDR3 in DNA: TGCGCCAGCAGCTTTGAAGGATACGAGCAGTACTTC. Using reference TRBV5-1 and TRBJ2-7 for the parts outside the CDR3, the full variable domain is KAGVTQTPRYLIKTRGQQVTLSCSPISGHRSVSWYQQTPGQGLQFLFEYFSETQRNKGNFPGRFSGRQFSNSRSEMNVSTLELGDSALYLCASSFEGYEQYFGPGTRLTVT.

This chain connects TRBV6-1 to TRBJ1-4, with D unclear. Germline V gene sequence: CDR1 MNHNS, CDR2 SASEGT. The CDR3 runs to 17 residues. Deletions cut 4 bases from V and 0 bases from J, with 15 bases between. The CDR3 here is CASSAGKGIATNEKLFF. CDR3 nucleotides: TGTGCCAGCAGTGCCGGAAAGGGAATTGCAACTAATGAAAAACTGTTTTTT.

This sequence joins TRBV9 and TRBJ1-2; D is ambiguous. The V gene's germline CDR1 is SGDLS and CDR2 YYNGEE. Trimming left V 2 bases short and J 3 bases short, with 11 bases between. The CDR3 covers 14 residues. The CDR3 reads CASSVEAMDYGYTF. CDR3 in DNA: TGTGCCAGCAGCGTGGAGGCTATGGACTATGGCTACACCTTC.

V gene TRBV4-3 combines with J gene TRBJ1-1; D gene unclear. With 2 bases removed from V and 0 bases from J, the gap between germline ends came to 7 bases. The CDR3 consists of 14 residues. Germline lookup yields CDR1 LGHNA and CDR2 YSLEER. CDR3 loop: CASSQIMLNTEAFF. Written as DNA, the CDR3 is TGCGCCAGCAGCCAAATTATGCTGAACACTGAAGCTTTCTTT.

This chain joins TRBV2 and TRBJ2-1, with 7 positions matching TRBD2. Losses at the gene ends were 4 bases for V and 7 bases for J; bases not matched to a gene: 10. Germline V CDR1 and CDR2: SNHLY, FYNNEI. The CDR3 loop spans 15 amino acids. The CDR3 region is CASSAGTIEWNEQFF. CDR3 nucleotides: TGTGCCAGCAGTGCCGGGACTATCGAGTGGAATGAGCAGTTCTTC.

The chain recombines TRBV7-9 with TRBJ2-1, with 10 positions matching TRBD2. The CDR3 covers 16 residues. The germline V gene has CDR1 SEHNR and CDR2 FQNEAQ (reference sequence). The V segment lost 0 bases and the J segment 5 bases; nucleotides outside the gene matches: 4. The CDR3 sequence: CASSLASGGTNNEQFF. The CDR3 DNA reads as TGTGCCAGCAGCTTAGCTAGCGGGGGGACGAACAATGAGCAGTTCTTC.

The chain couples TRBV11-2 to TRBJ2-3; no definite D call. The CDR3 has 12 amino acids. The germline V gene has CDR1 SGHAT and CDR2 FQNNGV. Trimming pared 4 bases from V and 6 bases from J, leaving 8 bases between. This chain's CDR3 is CASSSSTDTQYF. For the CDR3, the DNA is TGTGCCAGCAGCTCGTCGACGGATACGCAGTATTTT.